The clone carrying this TCR beta chain showed up many times. The antigen remains undetermined. This sample was taken from a study of response to subunit inactivated influenza vaccine. Findings of the study overall: It was suggested by the authors that few new T cells are recruited by each seasonal influenza vaccination.

MiXCR, applied by TCRdb to the RT-PCR reads, yields one record per CDR3 protein. Altogether about 480,000 distinct CDR3 sequences are present, approximately 11% being singletons, with the ten largest covering more than 10%. The V gene's germline CDR1 is KGHSH and CDR2 LQKENI. The V end was cut by 2 bases, the J end by 4 bases, with 8 bases between. The CDR3 runs 13 residues. The receptor was derived from a man between 45 and 60 years old who received an inactivated influenza vaccine. Source: PBMCs from blood, taken roughly 46 days after vaccination. The J gene is TRBJ1-1, the V gene TRBV18; D not resolved. This CDR3 is CASSPGLGTEAFF. CDR3 nucleotide sequence: TGTGCCAGCTCACCAGGGTTGGGCACTGAAGCTTTCTTT.